This T cell receptor beta chain was recorded in a study of blood T cell repertoires in COVID-19. About the study: Sources were T cells, B-cell-depleted T cells, or PBMCs; the material itself was cDNA or gDNA.

V lost 5 bases and J 3 bases, leaving 16 bases between the germline ends. The CDR3 runs to 16 residues. The germline gives CDR1 MNHEY, CDR2 SMNVEV (reference sequence). Generated by immunoSEQ multiplex PCR, the TCRdb table keeps only in-frame clones and is missing some. This table holds 200,000 to 250,000 clones, about 90% found once. Sequencing used PBMCs or T cells enriched from blood (not recorded which). The chain employs TRBV27 and TRBJ2-2; perhaps TRBD2 as D (5 bases). The sequence was collected from a woman aged 45-65 years in a cohort exposed to, infected with or recovered from COVID-19 (not recorded which). The CDR3: CASSAGGRIDTGELFF. The CDR3 DNA follows: TGTGCCAGCAGTGCCGGAGGACGGATCGACACCGGGGAGCTGTTTTTT.